Shown below are 13 T cell receptor beta chains from a single sample sequenced in a study of T cells after yellow fever vaccination. TCRdb reanalysed the 5' RACE reads using MiXCR and keeps one entry per CDR3 protein. Of hundreds of thousands of distinct CDR3 sequences in the sample, just over 20% were seen once. The sample here was PBMCs, taken roughly 20 days after the first yellow fever vaccination. These receptors were taken from a young man who received the YFV17D yellow fever vaccine.

This sequence joins TRBV12-3 or TRBV12-4 and TRBJ1-5; the match to TRBD1 covers 8 bases. The CDR3 is made up of 15 amino acids. V gave up 2 bases and J gave up 6 bases; unmatched junction bases: 6. The CDR3 here is CASSLNSGGGQPQHF. CDR3 coding DNA: TGTGCCAGCAGTTTAAATTCAGGGGGCGGTCAGCCCCAGCATTTT.

The sample holds one count of this clonotype. The chain has TRBV7-6 and TRBJ2-5; tentatively, D is TRBD2 (5 bases). V was shortened by 2 bases and J by 5 bases, with 9 bases between the two germline ends. There are 13 residues in the CDR3. The germline gives CDR1 SGHVS, CDR2 FNYEAQ. The CDR3 region has the DNA TGTGCCAGCAGCTTAACTAGTTGGGAGACCCAGTACTTC. It translates to CASSLTSWETQYF.

The table lists this clonotype with a few counts. The chain uses TRBV10-3 and TRBJ2-5; D not resolved. Trimming cost V 4 bases and J 2 bases, with 8 bases left between them. This CDR3 spans 13 amino acids. The V gene's germline CDR1 is ENHRY and CDR2 SYGVKD. CDR3 DNA sequence: TGTGCCATCAGTGTAGGGCAGCAAGAGACCCAGTACTTC. Protein: CAISVGQQETQYF.

This chain links TRBV29-1 with TRBJ2-7; D is uncertain. The germline V gene encodes CDR1 SQVTM and CDR2 ANQGSEA. The CDR3 runs 12 residues. With 7 bases removed from V and 0 bases from J, the gap between germline ends came to 10 bases. CDR3 sequence: CSAGDSSYEQYV. In nucleotides, the CDR3 is TGCAGCGCCGGCGATAGCTCCTACGAGCAGTACGTC.

This clonotype has at least ten counts. The CDR3 sequence is CASSSGHTNTEAFF. The CDR3, as DNA: TGTGCCAGCAGCTCGGGACATACAAACACTGAAGCTTTCTTT. The chain combines TRBV7-3 with TRBJ1-1; a possible D gene is TRBD1 (6 bases). With 4 bases removed from V and 2 bases from J, the gap between germline ends came to 11 bases. Germline lookup yields CDR1 SGHTA and CDR2 FQGTGA. There are 14 residues in the CDR3.

The sample holds many counts of this clonotype. The V call is TRBV5-1, the J call TRBJ1-3; TRBD1 matches at 8 bases. Trimming removed 4 bases from V and 1 base from J; junction bases left unmatched: 4. This CDR3 region has 15 residues. Germline CDR1 is SGHRS and CDR2 is YFSETQ. This chain's CDR3 is CASSTRQGSGNTIYF. Here the CDR3 DNA reads TGCGCCAGCAGCACACGACAGGGGTCTGGAAACACCATATATTTT.

V and J are TRBV4-1 and TRBJ1-1; unclear D gene. This CDR3 has 16 residues. Trimming removed 0 bases from V and 1 base from J, with 12 bases in between. Germline CDR1 reads MGHRA; CDR2 reads YSYEKL. The CDR3 nucleotides read TGCGCCAGCAGCCAAGATTCCTCCGGCGGGAACACTGAAGCTTTCTTT. Its translation: CASSQDSSGGNTEAFF.

This clonotype was counted between two and nine times. The chain is built from TRBV4-1 and TRBJ2-1; 10 bases are a match to TRBD1. J was trimmed by 9 bases and V by 0 bases; bases with no gene match: 8. The CDR3 sequence is 16 residues long. The germline gives CDR1 MGHRA, CDR2 YSYEKL. The CDR3 is CASSQDLADRGSEQFF. The CDR3 nucleotides read TGCGCCAGCAGCCAAGATCTTGCGGACAGGGGGTCTGAGCAGTTCTTC.

This rearrangement joins TRBV29-1 to TRBJ1-1; no clear D. V was shortened by 2 bases and J by 2 bases, with 9 bases between the two germline ends. CDR3 length equals 13 residues. The V gene's germline CDR1 is SQVTM and CDR2 ANQGSEA. Here the CDR3 reads CSVERESNTEAFF. The CDR3 DNA follows: TGCAGCGTTGAAAGAGAAAGCAACACTGAAGCTTTCTTT.

In this sample, this clonotype turned up a few times. V usage is TRBV7-2 and J usage is TRBJ1-5; possibly TRBD1 for D (5 bases). CDR1 is SGHTA and CDR2 is FQGNSA in the germline V gene. The CDR3 contains 15 residues. V lost 3 bases, J lost 6 bases, and 15 bases lay in between. CDR3 DNA sequence: TGTGCCAGCAGCTTGGGGCGGGGGGGAGTTCAGCCCCAGCATTTT. Amino acids: CASSLGRGGVQPQHF.

This clonotype was seen only a few times. The chain carries TRBV7-2 and TRBJ1-1; D is uncertain. With 6 bases removed from V and 1 base from J, the gap between germline ends came to 12 bases. CDR1 and CDR2 (germline): SGHTA, FQGNSA. The CDR3 is made up of 14 amino acids. CDR3 amino acids: CASRPRTGNTEAFF. The DNA of the CDR3 is TGTGCCAGCAGACCCCGGACGGGGAACACTGAAGCTTTCTTT.

The chain joins TRBV15 to TRBJ1-5; D might be TRBD1 (6 bases). The germline V and J ends were trimmed by 0 bases and 2 bases, with 11 bases remaining between them. The germline V gene has CDR1 LNHNV and CDR2 YYDKDF (reference sequence). The CDR3 extends over 16 amino acids. The CDR3 spells CATSRDRPGGNQPQHF. The CDR3 coding sequence is TGTGCCACCAGCAGAGATCGGCCAGGGGGCAATCAGCCCCAGCATTTT.

This chain connects TRBV5-1 to TRBJ1-1; weak D call: TRBD1 (5 bases). Germline CDR1 is SGHRS and CDR2 is YFSETQ. CDR3 size: 17 residues. Trimming stripped 5 bases from V and 3 bases from J, with 23 bases between. CDR3 nucleotides: TGCGCCAGCAGTCCTAACAGGAACGGTCTTCCGGACACTGAAGCTTTCTTT. Protein: CASSPNRNGLPDTEAFF.